These T cell receptor beta chains were read from a single sample in a study of blood T cell repertoires in COVID-19. Sequenced by immunoSEQ multiplex PCR; TCRdb stores in-frame clones only, minus some. This sample has about 440,000 clones, with 70% to 90% found just once. Source material: PBMCs or T cells enriched from blood (not recorded which). Receptors originate from a woman aged 18-29 years with acute COVID-19. CDR3s include the opening cysteine and the closing phenylalanine or tryptophan. The D gene is left open where the match is weak. The size of a clone is reported for some rows only, either as once, few or many, or as a class for expanded clones.

D: -; size: once; J: TRBJ1-1; V: TRBV29-1; DNA: TGCAGCGTCGCGGACGGGGGAATGAACACTGAAGCTTTCTTT; CDR3: CSVADGGMNTEAFF
D: TRBD1; size: once; J: TRBJ1-2; V: TRBV5-4; DNA: TGTGCCAGCAGCTTGGTGGGTGACAGGGTGGACGGCTACACCTTC; CDR3: CASSLVGDRVDGYTF
D: -; size: once; J: TRBJ1-5; V: TRBV12-3/TRBV12-4; DNA: TGTGCCAGCGGTAACACATTGCAGCCCCAGCATTTT; CDR3: CASGNTLQPQHF
D: -; size: -; J: TRBJ1-2; V: TRBV24-1; DNA: TGTGCCACCAGTGACTCCTATTCTGGCTACACCTTC; CDR3: CATSDSYSGYTF
D: -; size: -; J: TRBJ1-5; V: TRBV20-1; DNA: TGCAGTGCTAGTCAGGGAAATCAGCCCCAGCATTTT; CDR3: CSASQGNQPQHF
D: -; size: -; J: TRBJ2-3; V: TRBV19; DNA: TGTGCCAGTAGTACGGGAGATACGCAGTATTTT; CDR3: CASSTGDTQYF
D: TRBD1; size: -; J: TRBJ1-3; V: TRBV7-9; DNA: TGTGCCAGCAGCGCCCAGGGGGAAAACACCATATATTTT; CDR3: CASSAQGENTIYF
D: TRBD1; size: -; J: TRBJ1-4; V: TRBV12-3/TRBV12-4; DNA: TGTGCCAGCAGCTGGACAGGCGGGGAAAAACTGTTTTTT; CDR3: CASSWTGGEKLFF
D: TRBD1; size: few; J: TRBJ2-7; V: TRBV30; DNA: TGTGCCTGCGACCTACAGGGGGTGTACGAGCAGTACTTC; CDR3: CACDLQGVYEQYF
D: TRBD2; size: -; J: TRBJ2-2; V: TRBV29-1; DNA: TGCAGCGTAGGCCCCACTAGCGGGGGCTTCACCGGGGAGCTGTTTTTT; CDR3: CSVGPTSGGFTGELFF
D: -; size: -; J: TRBJ1-1; V: TRBV7-9; DNA: TGTGCCAGCAGCCAAGGGGGCACTGAAGCTTTCTTT; CDR3: CASSQGGTEAFF
D: -; size: -; J: TRBJ2-7; V: TRBV3-1/TRBV3-2; DNA: TGTGCCAGCAGCCTGACTTGGAGCGCCTACGAGCAGTACTTC; CDR3: CASSLTWSAYEQYF
D: TRBD1; size: -; J: TRBJ1-4; V: TRBV19; DNA: TGTGCCAGTAGTATTATTGGGACAGGGGCGGAAAAACTGTTTTTT; CDR3: CASSIIGTGAEKLFF
D: -; size: -; J: TRBJ1-4; V: TRBV19; DNA: TGTGCCAGTAGTTTGCCAGGGGATAATGAAAAACTGTTTTTT; CDR3: CASSLPGDNEKLFF
D: TRBD2; size: -; J: TRBJ2-1; V: TRBV6-5; DNA: TGTGCCAGCAGTTACTCGGGCGGGGGGGCCCACAATGAGCAGTTCTTC; CDR3: CASSYSGGGAHNEQFF
D: TRBD1; size: -; J: TRBJ2-1; V: TRBV9; DNA: TGTGCCAGCAGCGTAGGGCCAGGGGGCAGCAATGAGCAGTTCTTC; CDR3: CASSVGPGGSNEQFF
D: TRBD1; size: once; J: TRBJ1-3; V: TRBV18; DNA: TGTGCCAGCTCACCGCGGGACAGGGGAATTAGCTCTGGAAACACCATATATTTT; CDR3: CASSPRDRGISSGNTIYF
D: -; size: -; J: TRBJ2-7; V: TRBV13; DNA: TGTGCCAGCAGCTTAAGTTCGCGGAACTCCTACGAGCAGTACTTC; CDR3: CASSLSSRNSYEQYF
D: -; size: -; J: TRBJ2-2; V: TRBV10-1; DNA: TGCGCCAGCAGTGAGCTTTTCGGGGAGCTGTTTTTT; CDR3: CASSELFGELFF
D: -; size: few; J: TRBJ1-5; V: TRBV5-8; DNA: TGTGCCAGCAGCTTGGATTTCAGGGGATCGGGGCAGCCCCAGCATTTT; CDR3: CASSLDFRGSGQPQHF
D: -; size: few; J: TRBJ1-3; V: TRBV5-1; DNA: TGCGCCAGCAGCTCGGAGGGGACTGGAAACACCATATATTTT; CDR3: CASSSEGTGNTIYF
D: -; size: -; J: TRBJ2-7; V: TRBV27; DNA: TGTGCCAGCAGTTTAAAGGCTCCCTATAGCGACGAGCAGTACTTC; CDR3: CASSLKAPYSDEQYF
D: -; size: -; J: TRBJ2-7; V: TRBV6-1; DNA: TGTGCCAGCAGTGAAAACCCACGGGGCGAGCAGTACTTC; CDR3: CASSENPRGEQYF
D: TRBD2; size: -; J: TRBJ2-1; V: TRBV19; DNA: TGTGCCAGTAGTCCCTGGACTAGCGGGGGGGCTCCTGAGCAGTTCTTC; CDR3: CASSPWTSGGAPEQFF
D: -; size: -; J: TRBJ1-1; V: TRBV7-2; DNA: TGTGCCAGCAGCGTACACGAAAACACTGAAGCTTTCTTT; CDR3: CASSVHENTEAFF
D: TRBD2; size: -; J: TRBJ2-7; V: TRBV5-5; DNA: TGTGCCAGCAGACCGGAGACTAGCGGGACTTCCCGCGAGCAGTACTTC; CDR3: CASRPETSGTSREQYF
D: TRBD1; size: -; J: TRBJ1-3; V: TRBV10-3; DNA: TGTGCCATCAGCGGGACAGCCGGAAACACCATATATTTT; CDR3: CAISGTAGNTIYF
D: -; size: -; J: TRBJ2-2; V: TRBV12-3/TRBV12-4; DNA: TGTGCCAGCAGTTCCCAGGGAACCGGGGAGCTGTTTTTT; CDR3: CASSSQGTGELFF
D: -; size: -; J: TRBJ1-1; V: TRBV7-9; DNA: TGTGCCAGCACTCCTTTCAAGGGGGGGCATGAAGCTTTCTTT; CDR3: CASTPFKGGHEAFF
D: TRBD1; size: -; J: TRBJ1-5; V: TRBV28; DNA: TGTGCCAGCAGTGCCAGGGGGAGCAATCAGCCCCAGCATTTT; CDR3: CASSARGSNQPQHF
D: -; size: -; J: TRBJ2-2; V: TRBV9; DNA: TGTGCCAGCAGCGTAGGTCGGGACACCGGGGAGCTGTTTTTT; CDR3: CASSVGRDTGELFF
D: TRBD1; size: -; J: TRBJ2-5; V: TRBV6-6; DNA: TGTGCCAGCAGCCGTGGGACAGCTCAAGAGACCCAGTACTTC; CDR3: CASSRGTAQETQYF
D: -; size: few; J: TRBJ2-1; V: TRBV20-1; DNA: TGCAGTGCTAGGCGCAATGAGCAGTTCTTC; CDR3: CSARRNEQFF
D: -; size: -; J: TRBJ2-5; V: TRBV7-8; DNA: TGTGCCAGCAGCTTTACGGGTGGGAGGGGGGTACAAGAGACCCAGTACTTC; CDR3: CASSFTGGRGVQETQYF
D: -; size: -; J: TRBJ2-2; V: TRBV10-1; DNA: TGCGCCAGCAGTGAGTTGGGTCAGGGTGACACCGGGGAGCTGTTTTTT; CDR3: CASSELGQGDTGELFF
D: -; size: -; J: TRBJ1-3; V: TRBV7-2; DNA: TGTGCCAGCAGCTTAGTGGTCAGGGAAGGAAACACCATATATTTT; CDR3: CASSLVVREGNTIYF
D: TRBD1; size: -; J: TRBJ1-4; V: TRBV4-1; DNA: TGCGCCAGCAGGGGACAGGGGAAAGATTTTGAAAAACTGTTTTTT; CDR3: CASRGQGKDFEKLFF
D: -; size: -; J: TRBJ2-7; V: TRBV11-3; DNA: TGTGCCAGCAGCCCGACTGGAAGCCTCTACGAGCAGTACTTC; CDR3: CASSPTGSLYEQYF
D: -; size: -; J: TRBJ1-1; V: TRBV23-1; DNA: TGCGCCAGCAGTCCCCGCACAGGGAGGGACACTGAAGCTTTCTTT; CDR3: CASSPRTGRDTEAFF
D: -; size: -; J: TRBJ1-2; V: TRBV14; DNA: TGTGCCAGCAGCCAAGTCGGAACAGGGCATGGCTACACCTTC; CDR3: CASSQVGTGHGYTF
D: -; size: -; J: TRBJ2-1; V: TRBV7-3; DNA: TGTGCCAGCAGCTTATCCCGGGGGGCAGGCAATGAGCAGTTCTTC; CDR3: CASSLSRGAGNEQFF
D: -; size: -; J: TRBJ1-5; V: TRBV19; DNA: TGTGCCAGTAGTATCTACCCACAGGAAGCAGGCCAGCCCCAGCATTTT; CDR3: CASSIYPQEAGQPQHF
D: TRBD1; size: -; J: TRBJ1-3; V: TRBV24-1; DNA: TGTGCCACCAGTGGTCGAGGGGGCTGTCGAAACCGAGTGGACACCATATATTTT; CDR3: CATSGRGGCRNRVDTIYF
D: -; size: -; J: TRBJ1-6; V: TRBV6-4; DNA: TGTGCCAGCAGTGACTCCCAGGGGAATTCACCCCTCCACTTT; CDR3: CASSDSQGNSPLHF
D: -; size: -; J: TRBJ2-1; V: TRBV27; DNA: TGTGCCAGCAGTCCCCTCCTATCGGAGGTTAGTTTCAATGAGCAGTTCTTC; CDR3: CASSPLLSEVSFNEQFF
D: TRBD2; size: -; J: TRBJ2-1; V: TRBV24-1; DNA: TGTGCCACCAGTGATTTAGGCGGGAGGTTCTACAATGAGCAGTTCTTC; CDR3: CATSDLGGRFYNEQFF
D: TRBD1; size: -; J: TRBJ2-3; V: TRBV7-2; DNA: TGTGCCAGCAGCTTAGGATATTCAACAGGGGCCTATACGCAGTATTTT; CDR3: CASSLGYSTGAYTQYF
D: TRBD2; size: -; J: TRBJ2-1; V: TRBV18; DNA: TGTGCCAGCTCACCAGGTCCTAGCGGCAATGAGCAGTTCTTC; CDR3: CASSPGPSGNEQFF
D: TRBD1; size: -; J: TRBJ1-3; V: TRBV7-9; DNA: TGTGCCAGCAGCTTACACACAGGGGGTAGAAACACCATATATTTT; CDR3: CASSLHTGGRNTIYF
D: -; size: -; J: TRBJ2-2; V: TRBV11-3; DNA: TGTGCCAGCAGCTTAGCGGGTCAGGGAATAACCGGGGAGCTGTTTTTT; CDR3: CASSLAGQGITGELFF
D: -; size: -; J: TRBJ2-1; V: TRBV29-1; DNA: TGCAGCGTTGGGGGGCGCTACAATGAGCAGTTCTTC; CDR3: CSVGGRYNEQFF
D: -; size: -; J: TRBJ2-7; V: TRBV19; DNA: TGTGCCAGTAGTATTACTGGCGGGATCATAAACGAGCAGTACTTC; CDR3: CASSITGGIINEQYF
D: TRBD1; size: once; J: TRBJ1-1; V: TRBV19; DNA: TGTGCCAGTAGTATAGTAAGGGACAGCGAAGCTTTCTTT; CDR3: CASSIVRDSEAFF
D: -; size: -; J: TRBJ1-2; V: TRBV7-9; DNA: TGTGCCAGCAGTTGGCCGGTCGGAGATGGCTACACCTTC; CDR3: CASSWPVGDGYTF
D: -; size: -; J: TRBJ2-2; V: TRBV11-3; DNA: TGTGCCAGCAGCTTAAAAGGGGCCGGGGAGCTGTTTTTT; CDR3: CASSLKGAGELFF